Below, one T cell receptor (beta chain) is given with its context. Trimming cost V 0 bases and J 6 bases, with 13 bases left between them. The germline V gene has CDR1 SGHRS and CDR2 YFSETQ. The CDR3 is 14 residues long. These data originate in a study of CD8+ T cells in alopecia areata. RNA was extracted and reverse transcribed into cDNA as the sequencing template. TCRdb's table, derived via immunoSEQ multiplex PCR, lists solely in-frame clones and lacks some. The sample records 150,000 to 200,000 clones, about 54% being singletons. PBMCs were stained for CD3, CD4 and CD8, and CD4+ and CD8+ T cells were sorted.

The receptor's source is a human donor in good health. The sequencing input was CD4+ T cells sorted from blood. This chain connects TRBV5-1 to TRBJ2-7, with D hard to call. The CDR3 DNA sequence: TGCGCCAGCAGCTTGGTTGTCAGCCCCTCCGAGCAGTACTTC. This codes for CASSLVVSPSEQYF.